This TCR beta chain was captured in a study of blood T cell repertoires in COVID-19. Method: immunoSEQ multiplex PCR; TCRdb's copy keeps in-frame clones and lacks some. The sample has about 370,000 clones; 85% to 90% are singletons. This CDR3 has 14 residues. V was clipped by 5 bases and J by 0 bases, with 11 bases between them. In germline, CDR1 is LNHDA, CDR2 SQIVND (reference sequence). Categorization into cohorts depended on clinical history that participants reported. This clone has more than one count but fewer than ten. V usage is TRBV19 and J usage is TRBJ2-7; possibly TRBD2 for D (6 bases). Source material: PBMCs or T cells enriched from blood (not recorded which). The receptor was isolated from a man between 18 and 29 years old who had recovered from COVID-19. The CDR3 DNA is TGTGCCAGTAGTTGGGACTCCAGCTCCTACGAGCAGTACTTC. It translates to CASSWDSSSYEQYF.